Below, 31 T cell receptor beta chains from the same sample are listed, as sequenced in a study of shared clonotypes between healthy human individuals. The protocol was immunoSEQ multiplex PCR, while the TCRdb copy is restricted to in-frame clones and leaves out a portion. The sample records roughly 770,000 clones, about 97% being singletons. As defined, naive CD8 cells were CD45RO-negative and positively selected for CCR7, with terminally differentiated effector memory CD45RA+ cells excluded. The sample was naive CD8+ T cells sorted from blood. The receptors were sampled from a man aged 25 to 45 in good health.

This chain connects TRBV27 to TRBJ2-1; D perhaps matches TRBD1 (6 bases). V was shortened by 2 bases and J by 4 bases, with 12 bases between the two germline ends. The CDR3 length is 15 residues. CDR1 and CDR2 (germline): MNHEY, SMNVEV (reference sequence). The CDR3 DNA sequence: TGTGCCAGCAGTTTAGTGGGACAACTTTACAATGAGCAGTTCTTC. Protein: CASSLVGQLYNEQFF.

The CDR3: CASSAWGGHTDTQYF. CDR3 DNA: TGTGCCAGCAGCGCTTGGGGGGGCCACACAGATACGCAGTATTTT. This chain connects TRBV11-2 to TRBJ2-3, with D possibly being TRBD2 (7 bases). Trimming left V 5 bases short and J 2 bases short, with 14 bases between. The germline V gene encodes CDR1 SGHAT and CDR2 FQNNGV. The CDR3 is 15 amino acids.

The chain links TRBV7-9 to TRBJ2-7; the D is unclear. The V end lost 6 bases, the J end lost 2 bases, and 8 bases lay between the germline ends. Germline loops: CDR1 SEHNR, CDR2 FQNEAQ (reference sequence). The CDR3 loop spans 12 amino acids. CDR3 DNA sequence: TGTGCCAGCAGTTCGGGTCCCTACGAGCAGTACTTC. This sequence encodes CASSSGPYEQYF.

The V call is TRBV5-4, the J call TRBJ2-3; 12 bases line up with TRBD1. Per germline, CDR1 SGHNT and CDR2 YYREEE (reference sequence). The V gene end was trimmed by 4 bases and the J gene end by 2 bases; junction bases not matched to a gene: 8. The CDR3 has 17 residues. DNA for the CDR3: TGTGCCAGCAGCCCTCCGGGACAGGGGGCCCCCACAGATACGCAGTATTTT. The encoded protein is CASSPPGQGAPTDTQYF. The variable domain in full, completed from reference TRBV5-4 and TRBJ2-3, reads ETGVTQSPTHLIKTRGQQVTLRCSSQSGHNTVSWYQQALGQGPQFIFQYYREEENGRGNFPPRFSGLQFPNYSSELNVNALELDDSALYLCASSPPGQGAPTDTQYFGPGTRLTVL.

The CDR3 loop reads CASSFTSASTEAFF. The CDR3 DNA follows: TGTGCCAGCAGTTTCACTTCAGCAAGCACTGAAGCTTTCTTT. The V gene is TRBV28, the J gene TRBJ1-1; D gene unclear. The V gene lost 3 bases and the J gene lost 4 bases, with 12 bases spanning the gap. Per germline, CDR1 MDHEN and CDR2 SYDVKM. The length of the CDR3 is 14 residues.

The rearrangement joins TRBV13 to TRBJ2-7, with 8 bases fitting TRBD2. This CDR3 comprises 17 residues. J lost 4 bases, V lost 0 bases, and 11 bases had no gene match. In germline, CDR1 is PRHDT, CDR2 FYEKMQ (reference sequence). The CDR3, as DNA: TGTGCCAGCAGCTTAGGGATAGAGGGACTAGAACGTTACGAGCAGTACTTC. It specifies CASSLGIEGLERYEQYF.

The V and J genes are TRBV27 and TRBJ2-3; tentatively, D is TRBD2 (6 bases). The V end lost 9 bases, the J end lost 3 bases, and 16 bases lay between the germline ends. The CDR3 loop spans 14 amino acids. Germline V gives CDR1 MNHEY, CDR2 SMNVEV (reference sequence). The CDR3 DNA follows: TGTGCCAGTGGAGCGGGCCTCCGGACAGATACGCAGTATTTT. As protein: CASGAGLRTDTQYF.

The chain's CDR3 is CASSPGLALEQYF. For the CDR3, the DNA is TGTGCCAGCAGCCCGGGACTCGCTCTCGAGCAGTACTTC. The chain uses TRBV7-6 and TRBJ2-7; possible D gene TRBD2, 6 bases. The CDR3 is made up of 13 amino acids. The germline V and J ends were trimmed by 5 bases and 6 bases, with 14 bases remaining between them. Germline CDR1 is SGHVS and CDR2 is FNYEAQ.

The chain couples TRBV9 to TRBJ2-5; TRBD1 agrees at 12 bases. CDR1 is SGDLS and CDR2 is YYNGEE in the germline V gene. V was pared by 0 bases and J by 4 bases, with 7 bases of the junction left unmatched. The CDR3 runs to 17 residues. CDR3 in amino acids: CASSVGGQGAFVETQYF. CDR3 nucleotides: TGTGCCAGCAGCGTAGGGGGACAGGGGGCGTTTGTAGAGACCCAGTACTTC.

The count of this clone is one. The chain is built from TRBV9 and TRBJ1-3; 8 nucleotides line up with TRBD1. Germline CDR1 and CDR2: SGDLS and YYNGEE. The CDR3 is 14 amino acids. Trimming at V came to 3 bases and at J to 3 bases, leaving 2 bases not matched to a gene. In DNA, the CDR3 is TGTGCCAGCAGCGGCAGGGGGCTTGGAAACACCATATATTTT. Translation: CASSGRGLGNTIYF.

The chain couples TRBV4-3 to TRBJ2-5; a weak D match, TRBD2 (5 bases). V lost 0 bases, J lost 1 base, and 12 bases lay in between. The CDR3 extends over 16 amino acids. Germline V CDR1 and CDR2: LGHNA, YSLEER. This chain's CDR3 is CASSQDTSGTQETQYF. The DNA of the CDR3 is TGCGCCAGCAGCCAAGATACAAGCGGAACCCAAGAGACCCAGTACTTC.

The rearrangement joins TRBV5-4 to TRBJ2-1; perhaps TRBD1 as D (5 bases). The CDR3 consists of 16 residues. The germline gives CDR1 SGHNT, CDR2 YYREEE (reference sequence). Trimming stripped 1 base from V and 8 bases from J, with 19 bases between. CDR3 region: CASSLLGANEWDEQFF. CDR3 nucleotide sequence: TGTGCCAGCAGCTTGTTAGGGGCGAACGAGTGGGATGAGCAGTTCTTC. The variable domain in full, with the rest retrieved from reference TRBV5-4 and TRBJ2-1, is ETGVTQSPTHLIKTRGQQVTLRCSSQSGHNTVSWYQQALGQGPQFIFQYYREEENGRGNFPPRFSGLQFPNYSSELNVNALELDDSALYLCASSLLGANEWDEQFFGPGTRLTVL.

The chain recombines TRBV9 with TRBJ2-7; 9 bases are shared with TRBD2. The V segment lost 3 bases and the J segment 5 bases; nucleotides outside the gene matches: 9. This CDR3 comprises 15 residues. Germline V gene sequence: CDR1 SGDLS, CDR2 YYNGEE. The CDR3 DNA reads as TGTGCCAGCAGCGGGGGGACTAGCCGGAGTGACGAGCAGTACTTC. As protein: CASSGGTSRSDEQYF.

CDR3 protein: CASSSPLLPPTDTQYF. The CDR3 nucleotides are TGTGCCAGCAGCTCCCCGTTACTACCTCCCACAGATACGCAGTATTTT. This rearrangement joins TRBV7-2 to TRBJ2-3; D gene uncertain. The V gene's germline CDR1 is SGHTA and CDR2 FQGNSA. V lost 4 bases and J lost 2, with 16 bases in between. The CDR3 runs 16 residues. Drawing the rest from reference TRBV7-2 and TRBJ2-3, the complete variable domain is GAGVSQSPSNKVTEKGKDVELRCDPISGHTALYWYRQSLGQGLEFLIYFQGNSAPDKSGLPSDRFSAERTGGSVSTLTIQRTQQEDSAVYLCASSSPLLPPTDTQYFGPGTRLTVL.

In DNA form, the CDR3 reads TGCAGCGTTGAAGATCGGGCCAGGTCGGGGGAGACCCAGTACTTC. Its translation: CSVEDRARSGETQYF. This rearrangement joins TRBV29-1 to TRBJ2-5; D may be TRBD2 (5 bases). The V gene's germline CDR1 is SQVTM and CDR2 ANQGSEA. Trimming took 0 bases from V and 5 from J, leaving 16 bases between them. The length of the CDR3 is 15 residues.

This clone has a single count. The CDR3 DNA sequence: TGTGCCAGCAGCCCCGGAACTCCCGGGAGAGGGAGCAGGAATGAGCAGTTCTTC. It encodes CASSPGTPGRGSRNEQFF. The V call is TRBV7-9, the J call TRBJ2-1; D is possibly TRBD2 (6 bases). Trimming stripped 5 bases from V and 7 bases from J, with 27 bases between. The germline V gene encodes CDR1 SEHNR and CDR2 FQNEAQ (reference sequence). This CDR3 comprises 18 residues.

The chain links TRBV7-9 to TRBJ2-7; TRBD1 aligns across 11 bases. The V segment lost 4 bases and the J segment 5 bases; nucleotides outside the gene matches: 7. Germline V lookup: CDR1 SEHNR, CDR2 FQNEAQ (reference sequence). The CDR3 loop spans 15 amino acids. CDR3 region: CASSSGQGEWDEQYF. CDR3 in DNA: TGTGCCAGCAGCTCGGGACAGGGGGAGTGGGACGAGCAGTACTTC.

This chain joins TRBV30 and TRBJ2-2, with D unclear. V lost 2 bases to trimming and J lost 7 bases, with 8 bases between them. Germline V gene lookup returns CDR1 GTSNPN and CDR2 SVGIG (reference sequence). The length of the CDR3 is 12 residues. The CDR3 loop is CAWSRAIGELFF. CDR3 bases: TGTGCCTGGAGTAGGGCGATCGGGGAGCTGTTTTTT.

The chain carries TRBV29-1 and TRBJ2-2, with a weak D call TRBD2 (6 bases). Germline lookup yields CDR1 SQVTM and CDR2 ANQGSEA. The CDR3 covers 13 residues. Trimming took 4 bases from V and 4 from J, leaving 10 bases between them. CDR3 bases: TGCAGCGTTGTAGCGGACCCCACCGGGGAGCTGTTTTTT. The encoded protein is CSVVADPTGELFF.

The CDR3 region is CASSRDRGRDEQYF. CDR3 bases: TGTGCCAGCAGCCGAGACAGGGGGCGGGACGAGCAGTACTTC. The rearrangement joins TRBV7-6 to TRBJ2-7; the match to TRBD1 covers 10 bases. CDR3 length equals 14 residues. The V gene end was trimmed by 5 bases and the J gene end by 5 bases; junction bases not matched to a gene: 6. Germline CDR1 and CDR2: SGHVS and FNYEAQ.

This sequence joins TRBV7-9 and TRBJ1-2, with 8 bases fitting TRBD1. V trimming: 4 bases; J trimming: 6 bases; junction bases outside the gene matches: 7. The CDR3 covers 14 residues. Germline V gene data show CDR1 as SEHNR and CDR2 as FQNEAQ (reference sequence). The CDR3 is CASSSGQGSHGYTF. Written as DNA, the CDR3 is TGTGCCAGCAGCTCAGGACAGGGTTCACATGGCTACACCTTC. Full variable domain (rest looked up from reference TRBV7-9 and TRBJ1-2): DTGVSQNPRHKITKRGQNVTFRCDPISEHNRLYWYRQTLGQGPEFLTYFQNEAQLEKSRLLSDRFSAERPKGSFSTLEIQRTEQGDSAMYLCASSSGQGSHGYTFGSGTRLTVV.

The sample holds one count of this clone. The CDR3 bases are TGTGCCATCACCGCTAAGGACAGGGAAGATTATGAGCAGTTCTTC. It encodes CAITAKDREDYEQFF. V usage is TRBV10-3 and J usage is TRBJ2-1; 8 bases are shared with TRBD1. The CDR3 runs to 15 residues. Germline V lookup: CDR1 ENHRY, CDR2 SYGVKD. After removal of 7 bases from V and 8 bases from J, the junction contained 13 bases not matched to a gene.

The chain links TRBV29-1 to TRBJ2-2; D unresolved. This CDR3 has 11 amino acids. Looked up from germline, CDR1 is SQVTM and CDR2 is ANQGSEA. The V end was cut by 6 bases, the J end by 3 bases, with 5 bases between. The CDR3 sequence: CSVLDTGELFF. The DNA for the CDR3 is TGCAGCGTCCTTGACACCGGGGAGCTGTTTTTT.

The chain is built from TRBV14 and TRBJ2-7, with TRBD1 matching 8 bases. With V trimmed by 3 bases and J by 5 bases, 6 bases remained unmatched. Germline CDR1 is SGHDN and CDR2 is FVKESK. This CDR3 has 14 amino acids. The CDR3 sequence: CASSQPDRVHEQYF. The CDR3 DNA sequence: TGTGCCAGCAGCCAGCCGGACAGGGTCCACGAGCAGTACTTC. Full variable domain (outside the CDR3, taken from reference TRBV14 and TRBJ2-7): EAGVTQFPSHSVIEKGQTVTLRCDPISGHDNLYWYRRVMGKEIKFLLHFVKESKQDESGMPNNRFLAERTGGTYSTLKVQPAELEDSGVYFCASSQPDRVHEQYFGPGTRLTVT.

CDR3: CASSTTSPLLYTGELFF. In nucleotides, the CDR3 is TGTGCCAGCAGTACGACTAGCCCACTACTGTACACCGGGGAGCTGTTTTTT. The rearrangement joins TRBV7-9 to TRBJ2-2, with 7 bases aligning to TRBD2. The CDR3 sequence is 17 residues long. Unmatched junction bases numbered 13, after V lost 6 bases and J lost 3 bases. Germline CDR1 reads SEHNR; CDR2 reads FQNEAQ (reference sequence).

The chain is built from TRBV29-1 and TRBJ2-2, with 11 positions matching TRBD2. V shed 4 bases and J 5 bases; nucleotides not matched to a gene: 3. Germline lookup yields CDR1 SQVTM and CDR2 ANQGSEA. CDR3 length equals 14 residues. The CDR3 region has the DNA TGCAGCGTTGGGGCTAGCGGGAGGACCGGGGAGCTGTTTTTT. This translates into CSVGASGRTGELFF.

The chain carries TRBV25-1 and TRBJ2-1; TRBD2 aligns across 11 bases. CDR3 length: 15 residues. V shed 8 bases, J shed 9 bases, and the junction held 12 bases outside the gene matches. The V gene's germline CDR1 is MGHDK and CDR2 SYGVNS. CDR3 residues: CASGILAGGIAEQFF. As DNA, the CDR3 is TGTGCCAGCGGGATTCTAGCGGGAGGAATCGCTGAGCAGTTCTTC.

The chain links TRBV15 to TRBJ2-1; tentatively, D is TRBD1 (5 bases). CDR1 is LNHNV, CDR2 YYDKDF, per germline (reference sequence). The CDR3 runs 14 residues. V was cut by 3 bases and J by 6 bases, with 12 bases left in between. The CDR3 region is CATSRDKGINEQFF. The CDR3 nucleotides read TGTGCCACCAGCAGGGACAAGGGCATCAATGAGCAGTTCTTC.

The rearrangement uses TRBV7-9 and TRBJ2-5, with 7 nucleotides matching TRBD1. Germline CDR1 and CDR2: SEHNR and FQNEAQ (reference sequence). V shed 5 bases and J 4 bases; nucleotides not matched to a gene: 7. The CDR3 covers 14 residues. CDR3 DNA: TGTGCCAGCAGCACCGACAGGGATCCAGAGACCCAGTACTTC. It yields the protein CASSTDRDPETQYF.

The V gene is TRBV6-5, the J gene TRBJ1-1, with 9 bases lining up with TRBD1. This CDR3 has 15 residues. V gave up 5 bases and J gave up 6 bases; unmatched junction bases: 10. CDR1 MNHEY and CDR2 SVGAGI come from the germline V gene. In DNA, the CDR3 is TGTGCCAGCAGTAAACCCGGGACAGGGAAAGCTGAAGCTTTCTTT. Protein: CASSKPGTGKAEAFF.

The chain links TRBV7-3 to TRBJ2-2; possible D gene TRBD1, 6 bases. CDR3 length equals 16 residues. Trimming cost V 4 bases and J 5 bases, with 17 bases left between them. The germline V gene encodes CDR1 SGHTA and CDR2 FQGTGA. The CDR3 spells CASSSTGSAGTGELFF. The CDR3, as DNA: TGTGCCAGCAGCTCAACAGGGTCTGCGGGTACCGGGGAGCTGTTTTTT.